This entry is about one T cell receptor beta chain. Per germline, CDR1 SGHAT and CDR2 FQNNGV. V was pared by 0 bases and J by 5 bases, with 7 bases between. The CDR3 spans 13 residues. The data were obtained in a study of technical replicates of blood from several donors. The data were produced by immunoSEQ multiplex PCR, yet TCRdb's version contains in-frame clones alone and is incomplete. This sample yields 58,000 or so clones, of which approximately 84% are seen a single time; approximately 5.1% belongs to the top ten. The TCR originated in a human donor in good health. Some clones in this sample may be carry-over from other donors' samples. The chain recombines TRBV11-2 with TRBJ1-1; tentatively, D is TRBD1 (6 bases). The material sequenced was PBMCs. This chain's CDR3 is CASSLERGTEAFF. In DNA, the CDR3 is TGTGCCAGCAGCTTAGAGAGGGGGACTGAAGCTTTCTTT.